This TCR beta chain was retrieved from a study of T cells after yellow fever vaccination. Turning to this clonotype: The antigen is unknown.

Study-wide results and limits: The secondary response peaked faster, at day 5 versus 15, but was weaker.

TCRdb itself ran the 5' RACE reads through MiXCR, one entry per CDR3 protein. The table includes 100,000 to 150,000 distinct CDR3 sequences, roughly 15% detected once. The source of this sequence is a young man who received the YFV17D yellow fever vaccine. Specimen: CD8+ T cells sorted from PBMCs, collected 5 days after the yellow fever booster vaccination.

The CDR3 loop is CASLSGGNDTQYF. The CDR3 DNA follows: TGTGCCAGCCTCAGCGGGGGAAACGATACGCAGTATTTT. This rearrangement joins TRBV12-3 or TRBV12-4 to TRBJ2-3, with TRBD2 matching over 8 bases. This CDR3 comprises 13 residues. J lost 6 bases, V lost 8 bases, and 7 bases had no gene match.